These 20 T cell receptor beta chains originate from one sample sequenced in a study of T cell responses to AZD1222 COVID-19 vaccine. Sequenced by immunoSEQ multiplex PCR; TCRdb stores in-frame clones only, minus some. This sample has some 63,000 clones, with approximately 80% found just once. The sample here was peripheral blood, taken on day 0 of AZD1222 vaccination. These receptors originate from an adult in good health.

The CDR3 DNA follows: TGTGCCAGCAGTACCGCGGGACAGGGGATCGGAAATGAGCAGTTCTTC. Its protein product is CASSTAGQGIGNEQFF. The chain joins TRBV27 to TRBJ2-1; 10 bases fit TRBD1. The CDR3 runs to 16 residues. The germline gives CDR1 MNHEY, CDR2 SMNVEV (reference sequence). J lost 7 bases, V lost 5 bases, and 11 bases had no gene match.

This chain links TRBV7-9 with TRBJ2-5; weak D call: TRBD2 (6 bases). Germline CDR1 and CDR2: SEHNR and FQNEAQ (reference sequence). This CDR3 has 14 amino acids. Trimming removed 1 base at V and 4 bases at J, with 10 bases between. The CDR3 nucleotides are TGTGCCAGCAGCTTAGGGCTAGCGAGAGAGACCCAGTACTTC. Encoded protein: CASSLGLARETQYF.

The chain links TRBV29-1 to TRBJ1-2, with D uncertain. V was shortened by 1 base and J by 12 bases, with 15 bases between the two germline ends. Per the germline V gene, CDR1 is SQVTM and CDR2 is ANQGSEA. CDR3 length equals 12 residues. CDR3 residues: CSVEASRGSHTF. The CDR3 nucleotides are TGCAGCGTTGAAGCAAGCCGTGGGAGTCACACCTTC.

The rearrangement uses TRBV18 and TRBJ2-5, with unresolved D. CDR3 length: 13 residues. Trimming shortened V by 0 bases and J by 6 bases, and 8 bases separated the two germline ends. Germline V gene lookup returns CDR1 KGHSH and CDR2 LQKENI. CDR3 in amino acids: CASSPPSEQTQYF. CDR3 DNA: TGTGCCAGCTCACCACCATCTGAGCAGACCCAGTACTTC.

The chain uses TRBV28 and TRBJ2-7; 11 bases align to TRBD1. CDR1 and CDR2 from the germline V gene are MDHEN and SYDVKM. The CDR3 sequence is 15 residues long. The V gene end was trimmed by 7 bases and the J gene end by 2 bases; junction bases not matched to a gene: 7. The CDR3 DNA follows: TGTGCCAGCACCACCCCGGGACAGGGGGCCTACGAGCAGTACTTC. It is translated as CASTTPGQGAYEQYF.

This clone is a singleton in its sample. This chain links TRBV29-1 with TRBJ1-1; the D is unclear. This CDR3 has 12 amino acids. Germline V CDR1 and CDR2: SQVTM, ANQGSEA. V was shortened by 6 bases and J by 1 base, with 9 bases between the two germline ends. CDR3 loop: CSVATGNTEAFF. In nucleotides, the CDR3 is TGCAGCGTCGCTACGGGGAACACTGAAGCTTTCTTT.

This clone is labeled as medium-sized. The chain couples TRBV7-2 to TRBJ1-2; perhaps TRBD1 as D (6 bases). Trimming took 5 bases from V and 8 from J, leaving 15 bases between them. The CDR3 contains 13 residues. Per the germline V gene, CDR1 is SGHTA and CDR2 is FQGNSA. This CDR3 is CASSPRTAHGYTF. The CDR3 DNA is TGTGCCAGCAGCCCCCGGACAGCCCACGGCTACACCTTC.

The chain couples TRBV7-9 to TRBJ2-1; the match to TRBD1 covers 9 bases. The germline V gene encodes CDR1 SEHNR and CDR2 FQNEAQ (reference sequence). The CDR3 runs to 15 residues. Germline trimming cut 4 bases from V and 5 bases from J; bases unmatched to any gene: 6. The CDR3 DNA reads as TGTGCCAGCAGCTCAGGACAGGGGCCCCACAATGAGCAGTTCTTC. Translation: CASSSGQGPHNEQFF. Complete variable domain (other parts from reference TRBV7-9 and TRBJ2-1): DTGVSQNPRHKITKRGQNVTFRCDPISEHNRLYWYRQTLGQGPEFLTYFQNEAQLEKSRLLSDRFSAERPKGSFSTLEIQRTEQGDSAMYLCASSSGQGPHNEQFFGPGTRLTVL.

The J gene is TRBJ2-2, the V gene TRBV9; weak D call: TRBD1 (8 bases). V shed 1 base and J shed 3 bases, with 19 bases lying between them. The CDR3 has 18 residues. The germline gives CDR1 SGDLS, CDR2 YYNGEE. The CDR3 reads CASSVYQGAAGDTGELFF. CDR3 nucleotide sequence: TGTGCCAGCAGCGTATATCAGGGGGCGGCGGGAGACACCGGGGAGCTGTTTTTT.

V and J are TRBV19 and TRBJ1-1; tentatively, D is TRBD1 (6 bases). The CDR3 has 13 residues. Trimming shortened V by 5 bases and J by 1 base, and 8 bases separated the two germline ends. The germline V gene has CDR1 LNHDA and CDR2 SQIVND (reference sequence). The CDR3 here is CASSDRTNTEAFF. In nucleotides, the CDR3 is TGTGCCAGTAGTGACAGGACGAACACTGAAGCTTTCTTT.

The V and J genes are TRBV24-1 and TRBJ2-2; D remains ambiguous. CDR3 length: 14 residues. The germline CDR1 and CDR2 sequences are KGHDR and SFDVKD. Trimming took 1 base from V and 5 from J, leaving 7 bases between them. Here the CDR3 reads CATSDFSGTGELFF. Written as DNA, the CDR3 is TGTGCCACCAGTGATTTCTCAGGAACCGGGGAGCTGTTTTTT.

The rearrangement uses TRBV5-1 and TRBJ2-7, with D uncertain. V lost 0 bases, J lost 6 bases, and 10 bases lay in between. The CDR3 contains 13 residues. Germline V gene sequence: CDR1 SGHRS, CDR2 YFSETQ. CDR3 residues: CASSLEMVREQYF. The CDR3 bases are TGCGCCAGCAGCTTGGAGATGGTCCGCGAGCAGTACTTC.

This sequence joins TRBV5-8 and TRBJ1-2; 7 nucleotides agree with TRBD1. Germline trimming cut 0 bases from V and 4 bases from J; bases unmatched to any gene: 12. The germline CDR1 and CDR2 sequences are SGHTS and YDEGEE. This CDR3 is 17 amino acids long. The CDR3 sequence: CASSLGQGTAFFYGYTF. The DNA of the CDR3 is TGTGCCAGCAGCTTGGGGCAAGGGACAGCTTTTTTCTATGGCTACACCTTC.

The genes are TRBV11-2 and TRBJ1-4; unclear D gene. The germline gives CDR1 SGHAT, CDR2 FQNNGV. Trimming shortened V by 4 bases and J by 13 bases, and 16 bases separated the two germline ends. This CDR3 has 13 amino acids. The DNA of the CDR3 is TGTGCCAGCAGCTCAGCCCCCGAGAGCCGACTGTTTTTT. This gives the protein CASSSAPESRLFF.

Here the CDR3 reads CASSPPRGGNTGELFF. Here the CDR3 DNA reads TGTGCCAGCTCACCACCCCGGGGCGGGAACACCGGGGAGCTGTTTTTT. The chain recombines TRBV18 with TRBJ2-2; D possibly matches TRBD1 or TRBD2 (5 bases each). V dropped 0 bases and J dropped 1 base, with 9 bases sitting between them. This CDR3 has 16 amino acids. The germline CDR1 and CDR2 sequences are KGHSH and LQKENI.

This clone has more than one count but fewer than ten. This rearrangement joins TRBV6-5 to TRBJ1-1; 8 bases fit TRBD1. CDR1 is MNHEY, CDR2 SVGAGI, per germline. V shed 6 bases, J shed 7 bases, and the junction held 1 base outside the gene matches. The CDR3 is 11 amino acids. The CDR3 DNA reads TGTGCCAGCAGGGACAGGGATGAAGCTTTCTTT. It codes for CASRDRDEAFF.

The count of this clone is one. J is TRBJ2-7 and V is TRBV5-6; D perhaps matches TRBD1 (5 bases). Germline CDR1 and CDR2: SGHDT and YYEEEE. With 3 bases removed from V and 4 bases from J, the gap between germline ends came to 14 bases. The CDR3 extends over 14 amino acids. CDR3 loop: CASSSRPREYEQYF. CDR3 DNA: TGTGCCAGCAGCTCCCGACCCAGGGAATACGAGCAGTACTTC.

The chain carries TRBV6-1 and TRBJ2-1; D remains unclear. CDR1 and CDR2 (germline): MNHNS, SASEGT. The CDR3 totals 12 residues. Trimming shortened V by 5 bases and J by 7 bases, and 9 bases separated the two germline ends. The CDR3 nucleotides are TGTGCCAGCAGTTTACTGCGGAATGAGCAGTTCTTC. This sequence encodes CASSLLRNEQFF.

V gene TRBV7-4 combines with J gene TRBJ1-6; unclear D gene. The CDR3 is 18 residues long. V lost 4 bases, J lost 8 bases, and 24 bases lay in between. Germline V gene data show CDR1 as SGHVT and CDR2 as SQSDAQ. The CDR3 DNA reads as TGTGCCAGCAGCTGGACTCAAAGGAGTATTTATAGATATTCACCCCTCCACTTT. It codes for CASSWTQRSIYRYSPLHF.

This clone occurred once. The chain combines TRBV20-1 with TRBJ2-5; 7 nucleotides line up with TRBD2. From germline, CDR1 is DFQATT and CDR2 SNEGSKA (reference sequence). This CDR3 has 14 residues. V was pared by 3 bases and J by 1 base, with 5 bases of the junction left unmatched. This chain's CDR3 is CSASRLAAQETQYF. The CDR3 bases are TGCAGTGCTAGTAGGCTAGCGGCCCAAGAGACCCAGTACTTC.